The 9 T cell receptor beta chains given below trace back to one sample, sequenced in a study of response to subunit inactivated influenza vaccine. TCRdb reanalysed the RT-PCR reads using MiXCR and keeps one entry per CDR3 protein. This table holds a few hundred thousand distinct CDR3 sequences, 21% found once. Specimen: PBMCs from blood, collected less than 22 months after vaccination. Receptor source: a man between 50 and 69 years old who received an inactivated influenza vaccine.

This clonotype was counted at least ten times. The V gene is TRBV29-1, the J gene TRBJ1-5; 9 bases line up with TRBD1. V gave up 4 bases and J gave up 7 bases; unmatched junction bases: 8. Germline V gene data show CDR1 as SQVTM and CDR2 as ANQGSEA. The CDR3 has 14 residues. The CDR3 DNA reads TGCAGCGTTGCCGGGACAGGGAAGGACCAGCCCCAGCATTTT. Its translation: CSVAGTGKDQPQHF.

The chain is built from TRBV29-1 and TRBJ2-1, with 16 bases aligning to TRBD2. The CDR3 runs to 14 residues. Germline lookup yields CDR1 SQVTM and CDR2 ANQGSEA. Losses at the gene ends were 6 bases for V and 9 bases for J; bases not matched to a gene: 5. The CDR3 here is CSVTGTSGRVEQFF. Here the CDR3 DNA reads TGCAGCGTGACGGGGACTAGCGGGAGGGTTGAGCAGTTCTTC.

The chain recombines TRBV28 with TRBJ2-1, with TRBD1 identical over 10 bases. V lost 5 bases and J lost 10; bases outside the gene matches: 11. CDR1 and CDR2 (germline): MDHEN, SYDVKM. This CDR3 has 15 amino acids. CDR3: CASSGEGQGFREQFF. The CDR3, as DNA: TGTGCCAGCAGTGGTGAGGGACAGGGGTTCCGGGAGCAGTTCTTC.

A word on this clonotype: One end of the junction does not line up with germline, which may come from a read error. This sequence joins TRBV6-2 or TRBV6-3 and TRBJ2-5; a weak D match, TRBD1 (5 bases). The CDR3 length is 15 residues. Germline lookup yields CDR1 MNHEY and CDR2 SVGEGT. Written as DNA, the CDR3 is TGTGCCAGCAGTCAGACCCGACAGAACCAAGAGACCCGGTACTTC. As protein: CASSQTRQNQETRYF.

This clonotype was picked up many times. The rearrangement joins TRBV7-9 to TRBJ2-5; D unresolved. V was clipped by 0 bases and J by 1 base, with 6 bases between them. Germline-derived CDR1 and CDR2 are SEHNR and FQNEAQ (reference sequence). The CDR3 runs to 14 residues. The CDR3 sequence is CASSLAGTQETQYF. The CDR3 DNA follows: TGTGCCAGCAGCTTAGCTGGAACCCAAGAGACCCAGTACTTC.

This clonotype showed up just once. The rearrangement joins TRBV7-9 to TRBJ2-5; D is undetermined. With 7 bases removed from V and 7 bases from J, the gap between germline ends came to 16 bases. This CDR3 region has 13 residues. Germline V gene data show CDR1 as SEHNR and CDR2 as FQNEAQ (reference sequence). The CDR3 loop reads CASTPLEAGTQYF. The DNA of the CDR3 is TGTGCCAGCACCCCCCTTGAGGCCGGGACCCAGTACTTC. Full variable domain (missing parts from reference TRBV7-9 and TRBJ2-5): DTGVSQNPRHKITKRGQNVTFRCDPISEHNRLYWYRQTLGQGPEFLTYFQNEAQLEKSRLLSDRFSAERPKGSFSTLEIQRTEQGDSAMYLCASTPLEAGTQYFGPGTRLLVL.

This clonotype was counted a few times. The rearrangement uses TRBV6-2 or TRBV6-3 and TRBJ1-1, with 8 bases aligning to TRBD1. The length of the CDR3 is 14 residues. The V gene end was trimmed by 7 bases and the J gene end by 5 bases; junction bases not matched to a gene: 9. CDR1 MNHEY and CDR2 SVGEGT come from the germline V gene. CDR3 region: CASILTGGLTEAFF. The CDR3 DNA reads as TGTGCCAGCATCCTAACAGGGGGACTTACTGAAGCTTTCTTT.

V gene TRBV4-2 combines with J gene TRBJ2-5; D is unclear. Germline loops: CDR1 LGHNA, CDR2 YNFKEQ. The V end was cut by 1 base, the J end by 5 bases, with 11 bases between. The CDR3 contains 14 residues. In DNA, the CDR3 is TGTGCCAGCAGCCAAGGTGTCAAAGGGGAGACCCAGTACTTC. Encoded protein: CASSQGVKGETQYF.

This rearrangement joins TRBV12-3 or TRBV12-4 to TRBJ2-5, with D uncertain. The CDR3 loop spans 12 amino acids. Trimming pared 6 bases from V and 5 bases from J, leaving 10 bases between. The CDR3: CASSPSRETQYF. CDR3 nucleotide sequence: TGTGCCAGCAGCCCATCGCGGGAGACCCAGTACTTC.